The 5 T cell receptor beta chains in this list originate from one sample, sequenced in a study of tumor-infiltrating lymphocytes in primary liver carcinoma. The study co-extracted DNA and RNA from 20-30 mg of unsorted bulk tissue. TCR beta cDNA was prepared out of approximately 500 ng total RNA by means of a constant-region primer. Library construction for TCR beta comprised three nested multiplex PCR rounds performed with slightly modified ARM-PCR. It was with TRBV1-TRBV30 forward primers and a C-beta reverse primer that the first two PCR rounds were run, at around 9 cycles each. In TCRdb, the multiplex PCR reads were re-called with MiXCR into one record per CDR3 protein. The table has 95,000 to 150,000 distinct CDR3 sequences, 55% to 70% seen once. The sequencing sample was made of tumor-adjacent normal liver tissue. These receptors came from a woman in her sixties or seventies with primary liver carcinoma and hepatitis B virus infection.

The rearrangement joins TRBV5-6 to TRBJ2-1; no reliable D call. CDR1 is SGHDT, CDR2 YYEEEE, per germline. This CDR3 spans 11 amino acids. The CDR3 bases are TGTGATAGCAGCTTGGTGGATGAGCAGTTCTTC. The encoded protein is CDSSLVDEQFF. The complete variable domain, with remaining parts taken from reference TRBV5-6 and TRBJ2-1, reads DAGVTQSPTHLIKTRGQQVTLRCSPKSGHDTVSWYQQALGQGPQFIFQYYEEEERQRGNFPDRFSGHQFPNYSSELNVNALLLGDSALYLCDSSLVDEQFFGPGTRLTVL.

For this clonotype: Since no conserved phenylalanine or tryptophan closes the CDR3, a read error is the likely cause. The V call is TRBV6-5, the J call TRBJ1-1; D remains unclear. The CDR3 loop spans 15 amino acids. In germline, CDR1 is MNHEY, CDR2 SVGAGI. V lost 7 bases and J lost 4, with 19 bases in between. CDR3 sequence reads: CASNLREGPSTEAFL. In DNA, the CDR3 is TGTGCCAGCAATCTTCGGGAGGGCCCGAGCACTGAAGCTTTCCTT.

For this clonotype: One end of the junction is discordant with germline, which a read error may explain. The chain recombines TRBV6-5 with TRBJ2-7; possibly TRBD1 or TRBD2 for D (6 bases each). Germline CDR1 and CDR2: MNHEY and SVGAGI. The CDR3 runs 13 residues. The CDR3 sequence is CVSGEGGHYEQYF. CDR3 DNA sequence: TGTGTCAGCGGTGAGGGGGGTCATTACGAACAGTACTTC.

Points on this clonotype: The conserved phenylalanine or tryptophan normally closing the CDR3 is absent here, so this likely arose from a read error. V gene TRBV5-4 combines with J gene TRBJ2-2; D is undetermined. The CDR3 covers 12 residues. The V and J ends lost 5 bases and 4 bases respectively, with 6 bases between them. From germline, CDR1 is SGHNT and CDR2 YYREEE (reference sequence). The CDR3 bases are TGTGCCAGCAGTCGGCCCACCGGGGAGCTGTTTATT. Its protein product is CASSRPTGELFI.

About this clonotype: The CDR3 does not end in the conserved phenylalanine or tryptophan, so this is likely a read error. CDR3 residues: CVSSERSTGGYTEAFS. DNA of the CDR3: TGTGTCAGCAGTGAAAGATCGACAGGGGGCTACACTGAAGCTTTCTCT. The chain links TRBV6-1 to TRBJ1-1; 10 bases are a match to TRBD1. This CDR3 has 16 amino acids. Per the germline V gene, CDR1 is MNHNS and CDR2 is SASEGT.